Listed here is a single TCR beta chain. What it binds is unknown. The PCR was carried out with 60 Vbeta primers and 13 Jbeta primers. Using immunoSEQ multiplex PCR, the repertoire was profiled, and TCRdb retains in-frame clones only, with some absent. The sample lists 150,000 to 200,000 clones, 65% to 85% occurring once. The CDR3 totals 13 residues. Germline assignment: CDR1 MDHEN and CDR2 SYDVKM. Trimming cost V 8 bases and J 0 bases, with 11 bases left between them. These data belong to a study of cytomegalovirus exposure and HLA in healthy donors. Notes on the study in general: Segments of the TCR beta V type were, in most cases, productive about 90% or about 30% of the time in an earlier analysis.

This clonotype was sampled from a boy aged 2 to 9 in good health and CMV-seronegative. Sample: PBMCs. The V gene is TRBV28, the J gene TRBJ2-7; D ambiguous. The CDR3 DNA reads TGTGCCAGCGGGCAGATCCACTCCTACGAGCAGTACTTC. Its translation is CASGQIHSYEQYF. The variable domain in full, completed from reference TRBV28 and TRBJ2-7, reads DVKVTQSSRYLVKRTGEKVFLECVQDMDHENMFWYRQDPGLGLRLIYFSYDVKMKEKGDIPEGYSVSREKKERFSLILESASTNQTSMYLCASGQIHSYEQYFGPGTRLTVT.